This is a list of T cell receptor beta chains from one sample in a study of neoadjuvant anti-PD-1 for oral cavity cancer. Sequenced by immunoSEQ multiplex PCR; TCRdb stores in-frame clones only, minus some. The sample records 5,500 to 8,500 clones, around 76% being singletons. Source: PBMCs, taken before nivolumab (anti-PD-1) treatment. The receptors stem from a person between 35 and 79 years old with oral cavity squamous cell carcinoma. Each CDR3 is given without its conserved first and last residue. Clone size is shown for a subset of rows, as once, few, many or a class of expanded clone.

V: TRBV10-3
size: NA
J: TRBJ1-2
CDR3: AISESSAGDLGGYT

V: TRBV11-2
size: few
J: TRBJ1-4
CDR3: ASSSVPGVLRTNEKLF

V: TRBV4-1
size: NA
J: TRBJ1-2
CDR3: ASSQDLGVGGYT

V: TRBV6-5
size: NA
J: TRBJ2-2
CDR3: ASSFDRGTGELF

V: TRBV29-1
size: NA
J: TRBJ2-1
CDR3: SVDPDRGFNEQF

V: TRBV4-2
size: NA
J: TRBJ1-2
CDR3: ASSQGGGHGYGYT

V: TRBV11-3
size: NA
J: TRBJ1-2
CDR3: ASSFREGRGYT

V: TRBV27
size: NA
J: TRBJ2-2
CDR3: ASSLYSPGGELF

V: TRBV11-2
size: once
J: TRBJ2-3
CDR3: ASSSLAGGGNTQY

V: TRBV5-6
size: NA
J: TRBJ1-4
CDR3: ASSPGFPSGLPNEKLF

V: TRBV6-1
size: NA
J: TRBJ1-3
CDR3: ASSDRQVNSGNTIY

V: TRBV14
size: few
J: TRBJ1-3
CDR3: ASSQGQVLSGNTIY

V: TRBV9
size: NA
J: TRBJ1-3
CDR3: ASSVGLENTIY

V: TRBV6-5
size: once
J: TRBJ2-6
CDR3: ASSYLRNSGANVLT

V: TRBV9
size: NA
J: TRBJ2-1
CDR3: ASSVGLRDRVIDEQF

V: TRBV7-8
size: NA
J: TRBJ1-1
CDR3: ASSPLWTGGSTEAF

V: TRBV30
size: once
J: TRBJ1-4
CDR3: AWEDGGENEKLF

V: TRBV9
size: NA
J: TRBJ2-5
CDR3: ASSPQAGGPETQY

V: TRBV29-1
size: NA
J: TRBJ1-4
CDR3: SVDEGGSNEKLF

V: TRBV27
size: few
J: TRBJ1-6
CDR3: ASSPDWYSPLH

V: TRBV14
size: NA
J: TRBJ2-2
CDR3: ASSQTGTANTGELF

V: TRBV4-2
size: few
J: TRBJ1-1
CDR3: ASSLGTGWGTEAF

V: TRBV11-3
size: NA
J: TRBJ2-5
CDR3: ASSPGATDQETQY

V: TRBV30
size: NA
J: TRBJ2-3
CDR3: AWKKTYTQDTQY

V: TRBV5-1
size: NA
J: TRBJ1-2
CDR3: ASSLSPGSNYGYT

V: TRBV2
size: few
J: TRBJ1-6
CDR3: ASRVDRNNSPLH

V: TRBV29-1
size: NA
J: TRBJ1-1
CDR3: SVVVNTEAF

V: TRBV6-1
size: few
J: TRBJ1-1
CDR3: ASSEVTDTEAF

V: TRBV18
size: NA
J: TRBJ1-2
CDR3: ASSPIDRRGYGYT

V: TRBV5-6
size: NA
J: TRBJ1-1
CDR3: ASTWWGTLNTEAF

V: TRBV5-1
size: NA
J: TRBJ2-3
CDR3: ASSSRTGASTDTQY

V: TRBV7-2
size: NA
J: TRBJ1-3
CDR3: ASSLVQGGSGNTIY

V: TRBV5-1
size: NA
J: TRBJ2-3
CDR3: ASSLGLASTDTQY

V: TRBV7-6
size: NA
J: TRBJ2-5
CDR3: ASSLYYRSPGETQY

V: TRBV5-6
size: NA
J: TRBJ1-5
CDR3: ASSRDRVHQPQH

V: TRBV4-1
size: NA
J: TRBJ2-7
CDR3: ASSLETGGEQY

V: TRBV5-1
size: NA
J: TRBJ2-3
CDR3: AGSLLRQGSDTQY

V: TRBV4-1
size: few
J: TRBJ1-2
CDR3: ASSQESTGVIYGYT

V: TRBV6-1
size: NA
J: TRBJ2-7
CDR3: ASSPLAGTTYEQY

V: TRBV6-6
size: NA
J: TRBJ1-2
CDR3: ASGEGAGAGGYT

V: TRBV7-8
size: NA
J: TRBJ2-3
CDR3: ASSLDNTQY

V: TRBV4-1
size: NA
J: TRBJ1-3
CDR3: ASSQDERTGNTIY

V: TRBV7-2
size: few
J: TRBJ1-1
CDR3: ASSPTLWTEAF

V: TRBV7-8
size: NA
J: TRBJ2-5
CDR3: ASSSPRGRLRETQY

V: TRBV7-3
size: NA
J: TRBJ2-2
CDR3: ASSSGQSTGELF

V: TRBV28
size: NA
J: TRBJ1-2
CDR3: ASSLTGTYGYT

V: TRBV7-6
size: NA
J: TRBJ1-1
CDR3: ASSSPGGLDTEAF

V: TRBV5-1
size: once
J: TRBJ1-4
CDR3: ASSGRQGDATNEKLF

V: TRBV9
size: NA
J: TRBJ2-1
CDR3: ASSVRQGDNEQF

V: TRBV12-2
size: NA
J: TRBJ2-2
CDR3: ASRNRWDPNTGELF

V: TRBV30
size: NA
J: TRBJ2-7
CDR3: AWKGQGISYEQY

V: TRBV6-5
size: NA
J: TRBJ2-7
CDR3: ASSRSDEQY

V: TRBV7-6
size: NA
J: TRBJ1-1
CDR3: ASSLGGTGIEAF

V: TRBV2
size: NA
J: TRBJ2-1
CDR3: ASRVNYNEQF